This is a list of T cell receptor beta chains from one sample in a study of CD8+ T cells in alopecia areata. Libraries were prepared by immunoSEQ multiplex PCR; TCRdb keeps only in-frame clonotypes and omits some of them. Among 190,000 or so clones listed, around 58% were seen once. Sample: CD8+ T cells sorted from blood, taken at week 24, from a patient treated with tofacitinib. Receptor source: a human donor with alopecia areata. The CDR3 runs from the conserved cysteine through the conserved F or W. D genes are given only for firm matches. A row's size may be missing; if present it is once, few, many or a size class.

>NA|TRBJ1-1|NA|TRBV19
TGTGCCAGTATCTTGAACACTGAAGCTTTCTTT
CASILNTEAFF
>few|TRBJ1-2|NA|TRBV30
TGTGCCTGGAGCCTGGGAGGGGCAGGGGACTATGGCTACACCTTC
CAWSLGGAGDYGYTF
>NA|TRBJ2-2|TRBD2|TRBV27
TGTGCCAGCAACTCCGGGACTAGCGCCGGGGAGCTGTTTTTT
CASNSGTSAGELFF
>NA|TRBJ2-1|NA|TRBV5-6
TGTGCCAGCAGCTTGGGGGGCCGAAATGAGCAGTTCTTC
CASSLGGRNEQFF
>few|TRBJ2-1|NA|TRBV7-9
TGTGCCAGCAGCTTAGTACGGTCGGTAACCCCCTACAATGAGCAGTTCTTC
CASSLVRSVTPYNEQFF
>NA|TRBJ2-7|TRBD1|TRBV14
TGTGCCAGCAGCCCCTCAGCGACAGGGCTTCAAGAGCAGTACTTC
CASSPSATGLQEQYF
>NA|TRBJ2-4|TRBD1|TRBV4-1
TGCGCCAGCAGCCGAAACGAACAGGGGATCAAAAACATTCAGTACTTC
CASSRNEQGIKNIQYF
>NA|TRBJ2-3|TRBD1|TRBV29-1
TGCAGCGTTGCGGGACAGGGGTTCCCCACAGATACGCAGTATTTT
CSVAGQGFPTDTQYF
>NA|TRBJ2-1|TRBD1|TRBV7-9
TGTGCCAGCAGTAAAGACAGGGTCCCCTACAATGAGCAGTTCTTC
CASSKDRVPYNEQFF
>NA|TRBJ2-1|TRBD2|TRBV23-1
TGCGCCAGCAGTCAAACCGGGACTAGCGGGGGCACGGGTGATGATGAGCAGTTCTTC
CASSQTGTSGGTGDDEQFF
>NA|TRBJ2-1|NA|TRBV15
TGTGCCACCAGCAGAGATCGGGGCGTGAACAATGAGCAGTTCTTC
CATSRDRGVNNEQFF
>NA|TRBJ2-1|NA|TRBV7-9
TGTGCCAGCAGCGCTTACTACAATGAGCAGTTCTTC
CASSAYYNEQFF
>NA|TRBJ2-1|NA|TRBV11-2
TGTGCCAGCAGCCGGGACTCGTCCTACAATGAGCAGTTCTTC
CASSRDSSYNEQFF
>NA|TRBJ1-5|TRBD1|TRBV5-6
TGTGCCAGCAGCAGAAGAGGACAGGGTCGGAGTCAGCCCCAGCATTTT
CASSRRGQGRSQPQHF
>NA|TRBJ2-3|TRBD2|TRBV4-2
TGTGCCAGCAGCCGGGGACTAGCGACAGATACGCAGTATTTT
CASSRGLATDTQYF
>few|TRBJ1-5|NA|TRBV9
TGTGCCAGCAGCCTCGATGGGAATCAGCCCCAGCATTTT
CASSLDGNQPQHF
>NA|TRBJ2-1|NA|TRBV15
TGTGCCACCAGCAGACCACAGGGAAATGAGCAGTTCTTC
CATSRPQGNEQFF